Following are 24 T cell receptor beta chains from one sample sequenced in a study of post-analysis software for immune sequencing data (dated by TCRdb to the mid-2010s). What the research found in general, with its limitations: Four or five TRBV segments, including TRBV5-6, TRBV5-1 and TRBV20-1, were significantly more frequent in patients than controls.

Preparation of the library involved PCR. The sample was run on an Illumina HiSeq 2500. To reduce PCR and sequencing biases, unique molecular identifiers were incorporated into the TCR beta cDNA libraries. The public reads were reanalyzed by TCRdb: fastp trimming at Q25, MiXCR alignment, in-frame beta chains only. Each CDR3 protein appears once, grouped with its most common genes and DNA. In this sample the table shows 350,000 to 450,000 distinct CDR3 sequences, less than 35% of which occur a single time. The top ten hold 13% of the sample. Their target antigens are unknown. The sample comprised blood. The receptors here all came from a girl aged 5 to 17 with multiple sclerosis.

The rearrangement links TRBV5-6 to TRBJ1-6, with TRBD1 identical over 8 bases. CDR1 is SGHDT, CDR2 YYEEEE, per germline. The V and J ends lost 4 bases and 10 bases, in that order; junction bases with no gene match: 16. The CDR3 has 17 amino acids. This chain's CDR3 is CASSPGQGGIFRSPLHF. In DNA, the CDR3 is TGTGCCAGCAGCCCCGGACAGGGAGGTATCTTCAGGTCACCCCTCCACTTT.

The chain is built from TRBV29-1 and TRBJ2-3; TRBD1 agrees at 10 bases. The CDR3 covers 16 residues. V was pared by 4 bases and J by 2 bases, with 9 bases of the junction left unmatched. The V gene's germline CDR1 is SQVTM and CDR2 ANQGSEA. The CDR3 bases are TGCAGCGTTGGGGGCCGAGACAGGGGGCTCACAGATACGCAGTATTTT. Translation: CSVGGRDRGLTDTQYF.

A few counts support this clonotype. The rearrangement links TRBV9 to TRBJ2-7; TRBD1 agrees at 11 bases. The ends lost 3 bases at V and 3 bases at J; junction bases unmatched: 8. The CDR3 covers 16 residues. CDR1 is SGDLS and CDR2 is YYNGEE in the germline V gene. The CDR3 sequence is CASSGGTGGNDYEQYF. Here the CDR3 DNA reads TGTGCCAGCAGCGGCGGGACAGGGGGAAATGACTACGAGCAGTACTTC. Supplemented by reference TRBV9 and TRBJ2-7, the full variable domain reads DSGVTQTPKHLITATGQRVTLRCSPRSGDLSVYWYQQSLDQGLQFLIQYYNGEERAKGNILERFSAQQFPDLHSELNLSSLELGDSALYFCASSGGTGGNDYEQYFGPGTRLTVT.

The CDR3 sequence: CASSYGSRLAGTKNIQYF. The CDR3 region has the DNA TGTGCCAGCAGTTACGGTAGTAGACTAGCGGGGACCAAAAACATTCAGTACTTC. This sequence joins TRBV6-5 and TRBJ2-4, with 11 bases lining up with TRBD2. V shed 2 bases and J 2 bases; nucleotides not matched to a gene: 8. This CDR3 region has 18 residues. In germline, CDR1 is MNHEY, CDR2 SVGAGI.

In regard to this clonotype: One junction end disagrees with the germline gene, perhaps due to a read error. The rearrangement joins TRBV4-1 to TRBJ1-2; 7 bases are a match to TRBD1. The germline V gene has CDR1 MGHRA and CDR2 YSYEKL. CDR3 length: 15 residues. DNA of the CDR3: TGCGCCAGCAGCCAAGTGACAGGGATTAACTATGGCTGCACCTTC. Its translation is CASSQVTGINYGCTF.

This clonotype has only a few counts. This chain connects TRBV27 to TRBJ1-5; 11 nucleotides match TRBD1. The CDR3 length is 14 residues. CDR1 is MNHEY, CDR2 SMNVEV, per germline (reference sequence). J lost 6 bases, V lost 6 bases, and 4 bases had no gene match. As DNA, the CDR3 is TGTGCCAGCAGGGGGACAGGGGGGAGTCAGCCCCAGCATTTT. Its protein product is CASRGTGGSQPQHF.

This chain uses TRBV15 with TRBJ1-5, with TRBD1 matching over 11 bases. This CDR3 has 18 amino acids. Trimming at V came to 0 bases and at J to 4 bases, leaving 8 bases not matched to a gene. Germline CDR1 reads LNHNV; CDR2 reads YYDKDF (reference sequence). CDR3 bases: TGTGCCACCAGCAGAGATCCGGGCGGACAGGGGGCAAATCAGCCCCAGCATTTT. Translated: CATSRDPGGQGANQPQHF.

This clonotype was observed a few times. The chain joins TRBV6-5 to TRBJ2-4; no firm D call. CDR3 length: 14 residues. From germline, CDR1 is MNHEY and CDR2 SVGAGI. V lost 5 bases to trimming and J lost 0 bases, with 8 bases between them. The CDR3 coding sequence is TGTGCCAGCAGTCGAACCTCAGCCAAAAACATTCAGTACTTC. This encodes CASSRTSAKNIQYF.

Only one count was recorded for this clonotype. The chain couples TRBV7-9 to TRBJ1-2; D gene unclear. The CDR3 sequence is 12 residues long. The germline gives CDR1 SEHNR, CDR2 FQNEAQ (reference sequence). The ends were cut back, 5 bases at V and 8 bases at J, with 12 bases in the middle. The CDR3 loop reads CASSAQRVGYTF. CDR3 sequence (DNA): TGTGCCAGCAGCGCCCAGAGGGTGGGCTACACCTTC.

The V call is TRBV12-3 or TRBV12-4, the J call TRBJ1-2; TRBD1 is a possible D gene (6 bases). V was clipped by 7 bases and J by 8 bases, with 23 bases between them. This CDR3 spans 15 amino acids. The CDR3 DNA reads as TGTGCCAGCACCTTCAGGGGAATGGCCCCCTGGGGCTACACCTTC. It translates to CASTFRGMAPWGYTF.

The V gene is TRBV20-1, the J gene TRBJ1-1, with D possibly matching TRBD1 (5 bases). The CDR3 is 15 amino acids. Between the trimmed V and J ends, which lost 3 bases and 10 bases, there was a span of 24 bases. Germline CDR1 is DFQATT and CDR2 is SNEGSKA (reference sequence). Here the CDR3 DNA reads TGCAGTGCTAGGACATTCGGGACTGGAGTTTATGGAGCTTTCTTT. Its protein is CSARTFGTGVYGAFF.

This clonotype was counted at least ten times. The chain links TRBV11-2 to TRBJ2-3; D tentatively reads TRBD1 or TRBD2 (5 bases each). The CDR3 contains 15 residues. Germline-derived CDR1 and CDR2 are SGHAT and FQNNGV. The V and J ends lost 0 bases and 1 base respectively, with 8 bases between them. DNA for the CDR3: TGTGCCAGCAGCTTAGAGATGGGGGGCACAGATACGCAGTATTTT. Its translation: CASSLEMGGTDTQYF.

The chain uses TRBV12-3 or TRBV12-4 and TRBJ1-5; 7 bases fit TRBD1. CDR3 length: 14 residues. Trimming at V came to 6 bases and at J to 6 bases, leaving 8 bases not matched to a gene. The CDR3 reads CASSRYRGGQPQHF. CDR3 nucleotides: TGTGCCAGCAGCCGATACAGGGGCGGTCAGCCCCAGCATTTT.

This clonotype was detected only a few times. This sequence joins TRBV29-1 and TRBJ1-2; the D gene is possibly TRBD1 (5 bases). CDR1 is SQVTM, CDR2 ANQGSEA, per germline. V was clipped by 6 bases and J by 2 bases, with 13 bases between them. CDR3 length equals 13 residues. In DNA form, the CDR3 reads TGCAGCGTATCAGGGAATTGGAACTATGGCTACACCTTC. Translation gives CSVSGNWNYGYTF.

This clonotype has more than one count but fewer than ten. The gene calls are TRBV6-1 and TRBJ2-5; the D call may be TRBD1 or TRBD2 (6 bases each). The end of the DNA aligns better with TRBJ2-7, so the J call may be wrong. The CDR3 runs to 15 residues. From germline, CDR1 is MNHNS and CDR2 SASEGT. The CDR3: CASRPGAGPLSEQYF. The CDR3 nucleotides read TGTGCCAGCAGGCCGGGGGCGGGCCCTTTAAGCGAGCAGTACTTC.

V gene TRBV11-2 combines with J gene TRBJ2-3; TRBD2 agrees at 11 bases. Germline trimming cut 1 base from V and 4 bases from J; bases unmatched to any gene: 7. CDR3 length: 17 amino acids. CDR1 is SGHAT, CDR2 FQNNGV, per germline. The CDR3 loop is CASSLVRLAGGPDTQYF. The CDR3 nucleotides read TGTGCCAGCAGCTTAGTACGGCTAGCGGGGGGCCCAGATACGCAGTATTTT. Full variable domain (outside the CDR3, taken from reference TRBV11-2 and TRBJ2-3): EAGVAQSPRYKIIEKRQSVAFWCNPISGHATLYWYQQILGQGPKLLIQFQNNGVVDDSQLPKDRFSAERLKGVDSTLKIQPAKLEDSAVYLCASSLVRLAGGPDTQYFGPGTRLTVL.

The sample holds a few counts of this clonotype. The chain links TRBV6-6 to TRBJ2-7; perhaps TRBD2 as D (6 bases). V was cut by 4 bases and J by 7 bases, with 20 bases left in between. Per germline, CDR1 MNHNY and CDR2 SVGAGI (reference sequence). There are 15 residues in the CDR3. The CDR3 spells CASSSARGKAGEQYF. The CDR3 DNA reads as TGTGCCAGCAGTTCCGCCCGGGGAAAGGCGGGGGAGCAGTACTTC.

This clonotype was detected only a few times. The rearrangement links TRBV24-1 to TRBJ2-2, with D tentatively TRBD1 (5 bases). V dropped 2 bases and J dropped 3 bases, with 12 bases sitting between them. Germline lookup yields CDR1 KGHDR and CDR2 SFDVKD. CDR3 size: 16 residues. CDR3 residues: CATSDSRTIDTGELFF. In nucleotides, the CDR3 is TGTGCCACCAGTGATTCACGGACAATTGACACCGGGGAGCTGTTTTTT.

This clonotype was picked up a small number of times. The chain recombines TRBV14 with TRBJ2-1; weak D call: TRBD1 (5 bases). V dropped 2 bases and J dropped 2 bases, with 13 bases sitting between them. The CDR3 spans 16 residues. Germline assignment: CDR1 SGHDN and CDR2 FVKESK. As DNA, the CDR3 is TGTGCCAGCAGCCAACTAACAGGTTGGGCCTACAATGAGCAGTTCTTC. Translation gives CASSQLTGWAYNEQFF.

Written as DNA, the CDR3 is TGTGCCAGCAGTGAAGGGGTAGGCTTCCCCCTCTATGGCTACACCTTC. Protein product: CASSEGVGFPLYGYTF. This chain connects TRBV6-1 to TRBJ1-2, with no clear D. Germline CDR1 reads MNHNS; CDR2 reads SASEGT. Trimming removed 1 base from V and 4 bases from J, with 16 bases in between. The CDR3 is 16 amino acids.

This clonotype showed up many times. V usage is TRBV7-9 and J usage is TRBJ2-4; maybe TRBD1 (6 bases). This CDR3 region has 14 residues. Germline loops: CDR1 SEHNR, CDR2 FQNEAQ (reference sequence). Trimming removed 3 bases from V and 5 bases from J, with 11 bases in between. The CDR3 DNA reads TGTGCCAGCAGCTTGGGACATCTCGAAAACATTCAGTACTTC. This encodes CASSLGHLENIQYF.

The genes are TRBV24-1 and TRBJ1-2; weak D call: TRBD1 (6 bases). V dropped 5 bases and J dropped 8 bases, with 11 bases sitting between them. Germline loops: CDR1 KGHDR, CDR2 SFDVKD. The CDR3 loop spans 12 amino acids. CDR3 nucleotide sequence: TGTGCCACCAGTGCCCACAGGGAGGGCTACACCTTC. Translation gives CATSAHREGYTF.

V and J are TRBV6-5 and TRBJ2-3; D is perhaps TRBD2 (7 bases). Looked up from germline, CDR1 is MNHEY and CDR2 is SVGAGI. Trimming removed 0 bases from V and 1 base from J, with 17 bases in between. CDR3 size: 18 residues. The DNA of the CDR3 is TGTGCCAGCAGTTACTCGAGTAACGCGGGGGCGGGCACAGATACGCAGTATTTT. Protein sequence: CASSYSSNAGAGTDTQYF.

In this sample, this clonotype turned up a few times. CDR3 residues: CASSLGASGGAENEQFF. CDR3 sequence (DNA): TGTGCCAGCAGTTTAGGTGCTAGCGGGGGGGCCGAGAATGAGCAGTTCTTC. The V call is TRBV12-3 or TRBV12-4, the J call TRBJ2-1; 12 bases align to TRBD2. The CDR3 sequence is 17 residues long. V trimming: 1 base; J trimming: 7 bases; junction bases outside the gene matches: 8.